This T cell receptor (beta chain) is drawn from a study of cytomegalovirus exposure and HLA in healthy donors. Study context: Caucasian-associated ancestry cluster membership applied to about 77% of over 350 genotyped donors.

Regarding the study as a whole: The study carried out a later analysis of TCR beta sequences. It associated some 18,000 of them with specific HLA alleles at a false discovery rate of 0.05.

Amplification used 60 Vbeta primers and 13 Jbeta primers. The method was immunoSEQ multiplex PCR; TCRdb's version includes in-frame clones alone and lacks a portion of them. The table shows 200,000 to 250,000 clones, with approximately 70% occurring only once. This clone has just one count. Its antigen is unidentified. This CDR3 is 17 amino acids long. Germline V gene lookup returns CDR1 MNHEY and CDR2 SMNVEV (reference sequence). V was trimmed by 5 bases and J by 1 base, leaving 20 bases between them. The sample consisted of PBMCs. The origin of this receptor is a woman in her 30s in good health and CMV-seronegative. The rearrangement uses TRBV27 and TRBJ1-1; D is possibly TRBD1 (5 bases). CDR3 in amino acids: CASSNRAGAGWNTEAFF. The CDR3 DNA follows: TGTGCCAGCAGTAACCGTGCCGGGGCGGGATGGAACACTGAAGCTTTCTTT.